This entry lists 27 T cell receptor beta chains sequenced from one sample in a study of CD8 T cells in ankylosing spondylitis. MiXCR, applied by TCRdb to the 5' RACE reads, yields one record per CDR3 protein. The table has some 350,000 distinct CDR3 sequences, roughly 14% seen once. Material: blood, either unsorted or a sorted T cell fraction (not recorded which). Receptors were obtained from a male donor with ankylosing spondylitis or in good health (not recorded which).

The gene calls are TRBV5-1 and TRBJ2-7, with D possibly matching TRBD2 (6 bases). This CDR3 comprises 15 residues. V shed 3 bases and J shed 1 base, with 14 bases lying between them. Germline assignment: CDR1 SGHRS and CDR2 YFSETQ. The CDR3 reads CASSSGGTESYEQYF. DNA of the CDR3: TGCGCCAGCAGCTCGGGCGGGACGGAGTCCTACGAGCAGTACTTC. The entire variable domain, with the rest obtained from reference TRBV5-1 and TRBJ2-7, is as follows: KAGVTQTPRYLIKTRGQQVTLSCSPISGHRSVSWYQQTPGQGLQFLFEYFSETQRNKGNFPGRFSGRQFSNSRSEMNVSTLELGDSALYLCASSSGGTESYEQYFGPGTRLTVT.

The genes are TRBV5-1 and TRBJ1-3; no clear D. CDR3 size: 15 residues. Looked up from germline, CDR1 is SGHRS and CDR2 is YFSETQ. Trimming took off 0 bases at V and 4 bases at J, with 11 bases between the two ends. The CDR3 sequence is CASSLGGGGGNTIYF. Written as DNA, the CDR3 is TGCGCCAGCAGCTTGGGCGGCGGCGGAGGAAACACCATATATTTT.

The chain combines TRBV7-4 with TRBJ2-7; 9 bases align to TRBD1. The CDR3 has 13 amino acids. The V gene end was trimmed by 5 bases and the J gene end by 3 bases; junction bases not matched to a gene: 2. CDR1 SGHVT and CDR2 SQSDAQ come from the germline V gene. CDR3 loop: CASSATGGYEQYF. The CDR3 bases are TGTGCCAGCAGCGCGACAGGGGGCTACGAGCAGTACTTC.

This clonotype was counted a few times. The gene calls are TRBV5-1 and TRBJ2-3; the match to TRBD1 covers 11 bases. V was clipped by 4 bases and J by 0 bases; unmatched bases: 4. The germline CDR1 and CDR2 sequences are SGHRS and YFSETQ. The CDR3 is 16 residues long. CDR3 coding DNA: TGCGCCAGCAGCAGGTGGACAGGGGGCAGCACAGATACGCAGTATTTT. This sequence encodes CASSRWTGGSTDTQYF.

The chain carries TRBV5-1 and TRBJ1-3, with 9 bases lining up with TRBD1. The CDR3 length is 17 residues. J gave up 4 bases and V 0 bases, and 8 bases lay outside the gene matches. CDR1 SGHRS and CDR2 YFSETQ come from the germline V gene. The CDR3 DNA reads as TGCGCCAGCAGCTTGGCTTATGGGACAGGGAGCGGAAACACCATATATTTT. This sequence encodes CASSLAYGTGSGNTIYF.

This clonotype was counted a few times. The rearrangement joins TRBV12-3 or TRBV12-4 to TRBJ2-7; D not certain. The CDR3 is 13 amino acids. Trimming shortened V by 5 bases and J by 5 bases, and 13 bases separated the two germline ends. The CDR3 DNA reads TGTGCCAGCAGTCTCAGCTATGGCAACGAGCAGTACTTC. It specifies CASSLSYGNEQYF.

This clonotype was found many times. This chain connects TRBV4-1 to TRBJ2-1; D is possibly TRBD1 (7 bases). Looked up from germline, CDR1 is MGHRA and CDR2 is YSYEKL. CDR3 length equals 14 residues. Trimming took off 2 bases at V and 7 bases at J, with 12 bases between the two ends. As DNA, the CDR3 is TGCGCCAGCAGCCAACCTGCAGGGGGGAATGAGCAGTTCTTC. It translates to CASSQPAGGNEQFF.

The rearrangement links TRBV9 to TRBJ2-2; possibly TRBD2 for D (6 bases). CDR3 size: 15 residues. Trimming removed 4 bases at V and 1 base at J, with 11 bases between. CDR1 is SGDLS, CDR2 YYNGEE, per germline. The CDR3, as DNA: TGTGCCAGCAGCTTGAGCGGGCAGAACACCGGGGAGCTGTTTTTT. Protein product: CASSLSGQNTGELFF.

The CDR3 loop is CASSSGQGATDTQYF. CDR3 in DNA: TGTGCCAGCAGCTCGGGACAGGGGGCGACAGATACGCAGTATTTT. The chain carries TRBV7-2 and TRBJ2-3, with 12 nucleotides matching TRBD1. V lost 4 bases to trimming and J lost 3 bases; unmatched junction nucleotides: 2. This CDR3 is built from 15 residues. Looked up from germline, CDR1 is SGHTA and CDR2 is FQGNSA.

This clonotype was detected a few times. V gene TRBV6-5 combines with J gene TRBJ1-6; D may be TRBD1 (5 bases). CDR1 is MNHEY, CDR2 SVGAGI, per germline. The V end was cut by 0 bases, the J end by 4 bases, with 7 bases between. The CDR3 extends over 15 amino acids. This CDR3 is CASSYSGGYNSPLHF. CDR3 DNA sequence: TGTGCCAGCAGTTACTCTGGGGGTTATAATTCACCCCTCCACTTT.

The table lists this clonotype with many counts. The rearrangement joins TRBV5-1 to TRBJ2-1; possible D gene TRBD2, 6 bases. This CDR3 is 13 amino acids long. Germline CDR1 reads SGHRS; CDR2 reads YFSETQ. The V end lost 3 bases, the J end lost 10 bases, and 14 bases lay between the germline ends. The CDR3 nucleotides read TGCGCCAGCAGCTACGGGGAGGCCCGGGAGCAGTTCTTC. Its translation is CASSYGEAREQFF.

The chain carries TRBV18 and TRBJ2-7; 7 bases are a match to TRBD2. The CDR3 covers 14 residues. Germline-derived CDR1 and CDR2 are KGHSH and LQKENI. V was clipped by 5 bases and J by 2 bases; unmatched bases: 6. The CDR3 loop is CASSGQRGTYEQYF. CDR3 DNA: TGTGCCAGCTCAGGGCAGCGGGGTACCTACGAGCAGTACTTC.

This clonotype was counted a few times. This chain links TRBV6-1 with TRBJ2-7; TRBD1 aligns across 10 bases. CDR3 length: 14 amino acids. Germline CDR1 MNHNS, CDR2 SASEGT. With V trimmed by 6 bases and J by 2 bases, 4 bases remained unmatched. The CDR3 bases are TGTGCCAGCAGGGACGGACAGGGGGCCTACGAGCAGTACTTC. Its protein product is CASRDGQGAYEQYF.

This clonotype has a handful of counts. V and J are TRBV10-3 and TRBJ1-4; D is ambiguous. Germline-derived CDR1 and CDR2 are ENHRY and SYGVKD. Trimming pared 6 bases from V and 2 bases from J, leaving 7 bases between. The CDR3 extends over 13 amino acids. CDR3 nucleotide sequence: TGTGCCATCAGATCACAGACTAATGAAAAACTGTTTTTT. It specifies CAIRSQTNEKLFF.

The sample holds a few counts of this clonotype. The rearrangement uses TRBV20-1 and TRBJ1-5; D remains ambiguous. The V gene lost 5 bases and the J gene lost 0 bases, with 8 bases spanning the gap. Germline CDR1 reads DFQATT; CDR2 reads SNEGSKA (reference sequence). The CDR3 extends over 13 amino acids. The CDR3: CSAQDNSNQPQHF. CDR3 coding DNA: TGCAGTGCTCAAGACAATAGCAATCAGCCCCAGCATTTT.

This clonotype was recorded a few times. The chain couples TRBV7-9 to TRBJ2-5, with D unresolved. The germline gives CDR1 SEHNR, CDR2 FQNEAQ (reference sequence). The CDR3 is 14 amino acids. The V end lost 2 bases, the J end lost 2 bases, and 9 bases lay between the germline ends. CDR3 DNA: TGTGCCAGCAGCTTAAACGGCGGACAAGAGACCCAGTACTTC. Translation: CASSLNGGQETQYF.

V and J are TRBV20-1 and TRBJ1-2; 8 bases are shared with TRBD1. The length of the CDR3 is 13 residues. Germline-derived CDR1 and CDR2 are DFQATT and SNEGSKA (reference sequence). V shed 4 bases, J shed 6 bases, and the junction held 7 bases outside the gene matches. CDR3 residues: CSATRTGRDGYTF. CDR3 sequence (DNA): TGCAGTGCTACCAGGACAGGGCGGGATGGCTACACCTTC.

This clonotype was observed many times. The chain couples TRBV7-2 to TRBJ2-1; D might be TRBD1 or TRBD2, each matching 5 bases. The CDR3 is 13 residues long. Looked up from germline, CDR1 is SGHTA and CDR2 is FQGNSA. Trimming shortened V by 4 bases and J by 5 bases, and 9 bases separated the two germline ends. The CDR3 sequence: CASSSGPHNEQFF. The CDR3, as DNA: TGTGCCAGCAGCTCGGGACCACACAATGAGCAGTTCTTC.

This clonotype was counted at least ten times. This chain connects TRBV5-1 to TRBJ2-1, with D unclear. Germline V lookup: CDR1 SGHRS, CDR2 YFSETQ. There are 13 residues in the CDR3. The V end was cut by 2 bases, the J end by 5 bases, with 8 bases between. The CDR3 sequence is CASSFDFDNEQFF. The DNA for the CDR3 is TGCGCCAGCAGCTTTGACTTTGACAATGAGCAGTTCTTC.

The V gene is TRBV27, the J gene TRBJ2-1; 13 bases map to TRBD2. The V gene end was trimmed by 6 bases and the J gene end by 1 base; junction bases not matched to a gene: 9. The CDR3 consists of 18 residues. Germline V gene data show CDR1 as MNHEY and CDR2 as SMNVEV (reference sequence). The CDR3 bases are TGTGCCAGCAGCTATACTAGCGGGAGGGCCCAGTCCTACAATGAGCAGTTCTTC. Translating it yields CASSYTSGRAQSYNEQFF.

This clonotype has just a few counts. J is TRBJ1-5 and V is TRBV19; D not resolved. Germline CDR1 and CDR2: LNHDA and SQIVND (reference sequence). Trimming pared 9 bases from V and 1 base from J, leaving 16 bases between. The CDR3 totals 15 residues. The CDR3 DNA reads TGTGCCAGCGTGGGAATCGGTGGAAGCAATCAGCCCCAGCATTTT. Amino acids: CASVGIGGSNQPQHF.

The chain recombines TRBV11-1 with TRBJ2-2, with unresolved D. The CDR3 extends over 13 amino acids. The ends were cut back, 1 base at V and 7 bases at J, with 7 bases in the middle. CDR1 SGHAT and CDR2 FQDESV come from the germline V gene (reference sequence). The CDR3 loop reads CASSLVRVGELFF. The CDR3 DNA sequence: TGTGCCAGCAGCTTAGTAAGAGTCGGGGAGCTGTTTTTT.

The CDR3 loop reads CASSLSKGSSYNEQFF. The CDR3, as DNA: TGTGCCAGCAGCTTATCTAAGGGGAGCTCCTACAATGAGCAGTTCTTC. The J gene is TRBJ2-1, the V gene TRBV11-2; D tentatively fits TRBD1 or TRBD2 (5 bases each). The germline V gene has CDR1 SGHAT and CDR2 FQNNGV. The length of the CDR3 is 16 residues. Trimming cost V 2 bases and J 0 bases, with 11 bases left between them.

The chain couples TRBV20-1 to TRBJ2-2; a weak D match, TRBD2 (6 bases). The CDR3 covers 15 residues. The germline V gene encodes CDR1 DFQATT and CDR2 SNEGSKA (reference sequence). Trimming left V 5 bases short and J 3 bases short, with 16 bases between. CDR3 DNA sequence: TGCAGTGCTGGAAGGAGACCGGGGGACACCGGGGAGCTGTTTTTT. Residues: CSAGRRPGDTGELFF.

The rearrangement uses TRBV6-6 and TRBJ2-7; D remains unclear. The CDR3 length is 13 residues. The germline V and J ends were trimmed by 2 bases and 6 bases, with 11 bases remaining between them. The germline V gene encodes CDR1 MNHNY and CDR2 SVGAGI (reference sequence). CDR3 in DNA: TGTGCCAGCAGTTACACCACTCGCGTCGAGCAGTACTTC. Residues: CASSYTTRVEQYF.

Ten or more counts support this clonotype. The CDR3 region is CASSLEGSGGNYNEQFF. The CDR3, as DNA: TGCGCCAGCAGCTTGGAAGGGTCCGGGGGGAATTACAATGAGCAGTTCTTC. The V call is TRBV5-1, the J call TRBJ2-1, with 7 positions matching TRBD2. The germline V gene encodes CDR1 SGHRS and CDR2 YFSETQ. V trimming: 0 bases; J trimming: 4 bases; junction bases outside the gene matches: 10. This CDR3 is built from 17 residues.

The rearrangement uses TRBV3-1 and TRBJ2-7; 10 bases line up with TRBD1. CDR3 length: 14 amino acids. Germline V gene sequence: CDR1 LGHDT, CDR2 YNNKEL (reference sequence). With V trimmed by 4 bases and J by 5 bases, 5 bases remained unmatched. Here the CDR3 DNA reads TGTGCCAGCAGCCTCGACAGGGGGCAGAACGAGCAGTACTTC. Protein sequence: CASSLDRGQNEQYF.